This TCR beta chain originates from a study of Tregs in tolerant kidney transplant recipients. Broader study findings: Donor-specific Treg expansion exceeded global Treg expansion in tolerant patients, suggesting antigen drive. Findings come from small patient numbers and require larger validation. Biological reproducibility was not directly addressed in this study.

Regulatory T cells were sorted from thawed PBMCs rested overnight at 37°C with about 220 IU/ml IL-2. Of note for this clone: Its specificity is unknown.

V was clipped by 0 bases and J by 0 bases, with 18 bases between them. Germline-derived CDR1 and CDR2 are MGHRA and YSYEKL. The CDR3 has 20 residues. Assay used: immunoSEQ multiplex PCR; TCRdb lists only in-frame clones, some missing. The repertoire holds roughly 80,000 clones, with approximately 90% as singletons. Sequenced here: Tregs from blood, sampled before the transplant. V gene TRBV4-1 combines with J gene TRBJ2-6; unclear D gene. This TCR came from a human donor who received a combined kidney and bone marrow transplant. The CDR3 DNA sequence: TGCGCCAGCAGCCAAGATCCCTTGGGCAGCGTTGTCTCTGGGGCCAACGTCCTGACTTTC. As protein: CASSQDPLGSVVSGANVLTF.